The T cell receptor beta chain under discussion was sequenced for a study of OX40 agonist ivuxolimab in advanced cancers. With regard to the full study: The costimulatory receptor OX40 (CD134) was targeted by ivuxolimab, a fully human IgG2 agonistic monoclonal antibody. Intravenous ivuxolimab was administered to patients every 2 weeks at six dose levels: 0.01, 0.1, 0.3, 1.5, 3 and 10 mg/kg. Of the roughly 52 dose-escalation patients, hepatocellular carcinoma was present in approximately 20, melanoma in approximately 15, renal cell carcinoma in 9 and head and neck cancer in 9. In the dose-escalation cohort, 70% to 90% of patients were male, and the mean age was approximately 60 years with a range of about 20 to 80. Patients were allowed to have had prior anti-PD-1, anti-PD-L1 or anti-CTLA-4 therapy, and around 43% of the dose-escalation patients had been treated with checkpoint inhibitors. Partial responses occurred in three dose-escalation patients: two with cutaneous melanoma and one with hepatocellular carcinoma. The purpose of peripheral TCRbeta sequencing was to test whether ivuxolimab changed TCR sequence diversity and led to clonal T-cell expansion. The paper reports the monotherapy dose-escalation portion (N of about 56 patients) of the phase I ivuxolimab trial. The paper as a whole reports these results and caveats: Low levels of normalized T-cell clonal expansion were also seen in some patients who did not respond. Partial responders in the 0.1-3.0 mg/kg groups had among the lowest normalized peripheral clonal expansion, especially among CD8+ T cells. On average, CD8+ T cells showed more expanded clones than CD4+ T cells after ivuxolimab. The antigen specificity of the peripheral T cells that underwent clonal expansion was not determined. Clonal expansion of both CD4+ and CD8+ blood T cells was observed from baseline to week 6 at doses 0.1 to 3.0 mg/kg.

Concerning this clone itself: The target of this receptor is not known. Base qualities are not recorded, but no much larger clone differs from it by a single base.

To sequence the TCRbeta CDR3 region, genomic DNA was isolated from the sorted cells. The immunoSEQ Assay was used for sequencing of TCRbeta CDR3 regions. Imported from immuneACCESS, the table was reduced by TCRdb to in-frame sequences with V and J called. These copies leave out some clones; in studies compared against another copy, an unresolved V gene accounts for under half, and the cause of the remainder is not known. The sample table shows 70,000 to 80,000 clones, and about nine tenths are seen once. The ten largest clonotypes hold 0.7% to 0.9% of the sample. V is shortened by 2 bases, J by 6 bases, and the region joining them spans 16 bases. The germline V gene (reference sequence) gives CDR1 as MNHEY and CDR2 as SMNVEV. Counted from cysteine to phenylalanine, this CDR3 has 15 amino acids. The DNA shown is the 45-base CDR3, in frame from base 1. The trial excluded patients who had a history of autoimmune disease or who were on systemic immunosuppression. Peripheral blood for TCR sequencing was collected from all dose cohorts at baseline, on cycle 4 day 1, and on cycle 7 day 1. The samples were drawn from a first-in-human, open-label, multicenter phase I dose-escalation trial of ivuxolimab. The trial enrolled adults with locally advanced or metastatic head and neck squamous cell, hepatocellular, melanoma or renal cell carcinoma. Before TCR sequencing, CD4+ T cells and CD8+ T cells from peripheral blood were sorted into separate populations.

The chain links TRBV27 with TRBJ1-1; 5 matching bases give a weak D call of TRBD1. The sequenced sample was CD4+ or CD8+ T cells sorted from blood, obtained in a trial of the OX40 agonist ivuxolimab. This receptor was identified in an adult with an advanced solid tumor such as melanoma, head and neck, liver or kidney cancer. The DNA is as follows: TGTGCCAGCAGTTTACGTACTACAGGAGGGGCTGAAGCTTTCTTT. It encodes CASSLRTTGGAEAFF.